The subject of this entry is one T cell receptor beta chain. What it binds is unknown. The CD4+ and CD8+ fractions came from positive magnetic bead selection and were purity-checked by flow cytometry. This specimen comes from a study of somatic mutations in cytotoxic T cells in rheumatoid arthritis. Using immunoSEQ multiplex PCR, the repertoire was profiled, and TCRdb retains in-frame clones only, with some absent. There are about 25,000 clones in the sample; roughly 74% occur only once, and around 9.9% lies in the top ten. Broader study findings: There were about an eighth of the roughly 60 patients in whom the largest CD8+ clone exceeded 20% of CD8+ cells.

This clonotype was obtained from a woman younger than 35 in good health. The specimen sequenced was CD8+ T cells sorted from blood.

The CDR3 here is CASSLRGPLSGANVLTF. In nucleotides, the CDR3 is TGTGCCAGCAGTTTAAGGGGCCCACTCTCTGGGGCCAACGTCCTGACTTTC. The V call is TRBV28, the J call TRBJ2-6; TRBD1 is a possible D gene (5 bases). Deletions cut 2 bases from V and 0 bases from J, with 11 bases between. Germline-derived CDR1 and CDR2 are MDHEN and SYDVKM. This CDR3 contains 17 residues.